This record looks at one TCR beta chain sequence and its context. Other DNA sequences in this sample translate to the same CDR3. The sample belongs to a study of blood T cell repertoires in COVID-19. In the authors' workflow: It was from reference gene primer amplification that nucleated cell counts were estimated. Method: immunoSEQ multiplex PCR; TCRdb's copy keeps in-frame clones and lacks some. From that table come the V and J calls and clone size; the DNA was used to work out D and trimming. This sample carries 250,000 to 300,000 clones, 85% to 90% of them seen once, and the ten largest clones take roughly 4.8%. Trimming took 3 bases from V and 2 from J, leaving 9 bases between them. Looked up from germline, CDR1 is KGHDR and CDR2 is SFDVKD. CDR3 length: 14 residues.

The sequenced material came from peripheral blood. The rearrangement joins TRBV24-1 to TRBJ1-2; D uncertain. This TCR was recovered from a middle-aged woman who had recovered from COVID-19. The CDR3 DNA reads as TGTGCCACCAGTGATCGTGCAGGAAACTATGGCTACACCTTC. Its translation: CATSDRAGNYGYTF.